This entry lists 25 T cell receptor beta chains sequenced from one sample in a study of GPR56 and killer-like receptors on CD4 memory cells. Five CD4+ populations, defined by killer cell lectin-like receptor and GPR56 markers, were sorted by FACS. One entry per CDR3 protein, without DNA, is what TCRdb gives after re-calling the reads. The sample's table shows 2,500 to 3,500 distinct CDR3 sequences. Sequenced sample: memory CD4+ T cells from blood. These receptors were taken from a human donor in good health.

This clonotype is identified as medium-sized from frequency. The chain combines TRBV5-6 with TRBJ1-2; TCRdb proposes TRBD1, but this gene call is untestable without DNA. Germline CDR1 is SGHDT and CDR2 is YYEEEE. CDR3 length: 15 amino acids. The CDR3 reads CASSLGDRSSYGYTF.

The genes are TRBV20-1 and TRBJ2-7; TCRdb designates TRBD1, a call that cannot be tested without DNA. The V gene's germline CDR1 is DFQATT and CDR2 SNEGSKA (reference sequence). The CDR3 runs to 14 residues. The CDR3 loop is CSARQGARSYEQYF.

Here the CDR3 reads CASSSGAPPTQYF. The chain is built from TRBV5-6 and TRBJ2-5; TCRdb's D call, TRBD1, is unchecked because there is no DNA. The CDR3 length is 13 residues. Per the germline V gene, CDR1 is SGHDT and CDR2 is YYEEEE.

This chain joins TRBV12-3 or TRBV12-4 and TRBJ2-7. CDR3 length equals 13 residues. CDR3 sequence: CASSRANSYEQYF.

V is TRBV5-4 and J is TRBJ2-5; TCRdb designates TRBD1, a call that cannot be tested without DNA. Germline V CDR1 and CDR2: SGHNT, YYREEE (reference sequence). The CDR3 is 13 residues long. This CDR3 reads CASSMPPGETQYF. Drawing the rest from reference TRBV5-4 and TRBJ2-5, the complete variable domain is ETGVTQSPTHLIKTRGQQVTLRCSSQSGHNTVSWYQQALGQGPQFIFQYYREEENGRGNFPPRFSGLQFPNYSSELNVNALELDDSALYLCASSMPPGETQYFGPGTRLLVL.

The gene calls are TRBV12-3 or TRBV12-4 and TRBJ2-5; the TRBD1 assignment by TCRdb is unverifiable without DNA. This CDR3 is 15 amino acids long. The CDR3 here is CASSLERGGIETQYF.

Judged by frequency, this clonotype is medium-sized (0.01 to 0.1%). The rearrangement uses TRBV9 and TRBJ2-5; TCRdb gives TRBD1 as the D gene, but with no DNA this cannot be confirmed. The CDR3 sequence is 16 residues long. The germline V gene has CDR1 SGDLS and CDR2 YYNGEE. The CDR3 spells CASSTRTGPPPGTQYF.

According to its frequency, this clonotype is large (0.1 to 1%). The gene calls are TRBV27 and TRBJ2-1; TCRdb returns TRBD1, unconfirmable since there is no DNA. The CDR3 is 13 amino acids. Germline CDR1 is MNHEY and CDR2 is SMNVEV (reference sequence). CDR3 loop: CASSLGTFNEQFF.

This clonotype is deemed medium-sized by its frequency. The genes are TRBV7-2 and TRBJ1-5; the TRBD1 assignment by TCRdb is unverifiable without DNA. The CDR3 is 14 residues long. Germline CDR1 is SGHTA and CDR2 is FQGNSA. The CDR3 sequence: CASSPTGGNQPQHF.

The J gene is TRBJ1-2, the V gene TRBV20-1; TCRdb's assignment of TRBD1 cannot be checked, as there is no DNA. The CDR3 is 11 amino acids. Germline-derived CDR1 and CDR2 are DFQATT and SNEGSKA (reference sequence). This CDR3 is CSAYGGDGYTF.

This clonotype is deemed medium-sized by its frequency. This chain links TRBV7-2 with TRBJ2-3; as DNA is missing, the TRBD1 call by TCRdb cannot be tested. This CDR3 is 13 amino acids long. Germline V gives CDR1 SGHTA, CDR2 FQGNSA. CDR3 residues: CASSSPQPHTQYF.

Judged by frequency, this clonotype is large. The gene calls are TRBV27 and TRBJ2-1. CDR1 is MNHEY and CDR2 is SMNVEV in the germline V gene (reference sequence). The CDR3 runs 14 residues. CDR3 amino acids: CASSLNWPYNEQFF.

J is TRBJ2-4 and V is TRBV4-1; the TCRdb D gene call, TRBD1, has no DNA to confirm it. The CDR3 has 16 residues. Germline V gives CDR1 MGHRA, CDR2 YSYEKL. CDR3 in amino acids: CASSQEPPGALGIQYF.

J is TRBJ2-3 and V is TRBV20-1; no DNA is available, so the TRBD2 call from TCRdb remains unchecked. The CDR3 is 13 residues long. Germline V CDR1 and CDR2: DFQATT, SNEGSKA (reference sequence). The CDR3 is CSARLTRGDTQYF.

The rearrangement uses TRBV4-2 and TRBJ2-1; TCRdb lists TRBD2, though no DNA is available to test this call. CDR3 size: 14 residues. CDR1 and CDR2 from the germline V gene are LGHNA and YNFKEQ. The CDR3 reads CASTRTSGYNEQFF.

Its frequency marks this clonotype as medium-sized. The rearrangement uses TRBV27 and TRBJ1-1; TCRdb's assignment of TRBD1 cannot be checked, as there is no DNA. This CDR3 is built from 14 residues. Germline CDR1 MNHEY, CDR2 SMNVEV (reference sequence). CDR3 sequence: CASSLLTGVGEAFF.

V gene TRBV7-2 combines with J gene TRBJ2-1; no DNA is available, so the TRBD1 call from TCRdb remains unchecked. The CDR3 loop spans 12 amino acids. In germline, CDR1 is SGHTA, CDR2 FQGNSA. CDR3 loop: CASRRGPGEQFF.

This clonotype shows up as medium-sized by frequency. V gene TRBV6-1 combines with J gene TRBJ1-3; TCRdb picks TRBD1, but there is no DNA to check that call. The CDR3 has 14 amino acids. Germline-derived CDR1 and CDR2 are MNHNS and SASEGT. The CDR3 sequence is CASTQGAGGNTIYF.

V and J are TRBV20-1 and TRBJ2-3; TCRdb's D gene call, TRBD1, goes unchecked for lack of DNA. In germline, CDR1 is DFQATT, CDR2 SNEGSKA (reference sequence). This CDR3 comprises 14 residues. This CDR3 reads CSARPGFSTDTQYF.

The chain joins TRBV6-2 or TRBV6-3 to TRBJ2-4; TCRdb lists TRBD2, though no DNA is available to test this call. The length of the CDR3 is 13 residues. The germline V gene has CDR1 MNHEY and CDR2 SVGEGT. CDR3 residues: CASRETSGGLQYF.

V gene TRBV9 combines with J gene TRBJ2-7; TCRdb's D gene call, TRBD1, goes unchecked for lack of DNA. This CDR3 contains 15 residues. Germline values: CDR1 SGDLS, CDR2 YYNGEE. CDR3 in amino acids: CASSVVAGGDYEQYF.

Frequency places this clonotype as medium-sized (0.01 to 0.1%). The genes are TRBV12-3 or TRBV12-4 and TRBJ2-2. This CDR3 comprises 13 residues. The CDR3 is CASSLRPNGELFF.

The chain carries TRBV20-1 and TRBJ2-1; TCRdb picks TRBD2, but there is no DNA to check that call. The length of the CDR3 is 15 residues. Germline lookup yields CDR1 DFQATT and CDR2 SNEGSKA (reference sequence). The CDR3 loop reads CSAEGLAGSYNEQFF.

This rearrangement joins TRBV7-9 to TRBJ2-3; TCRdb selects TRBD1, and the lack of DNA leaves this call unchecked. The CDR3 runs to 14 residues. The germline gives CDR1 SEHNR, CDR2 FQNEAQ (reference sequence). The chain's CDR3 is CASSPLIRTDTQYF.

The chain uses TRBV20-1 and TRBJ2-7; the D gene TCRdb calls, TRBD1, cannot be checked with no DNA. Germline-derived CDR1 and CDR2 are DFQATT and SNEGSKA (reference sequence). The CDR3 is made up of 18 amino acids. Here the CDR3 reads CSAISPGQAYKSSYEQYF.